One TCR beta chain is described in this entry. Antigen unknown. This entry is derived from a study of human T cells and chemical hapten exposure. Study information: Per-sample variation in TCR yield stemmed mainly from small pooled library volume differences.

Time point: healthy volunteer bleed at 2 weeks. Unfractionated whole blood yielded total RNA. The CDR3 extends over 16 amino acids. Germline-derived CDR1 and CDR2 are SGHTA and FQGNSA. Trimming cost V 1 base and J 6 bases, with 16 bases left between them. Individual cDNA molecules had unique molecular identifiers attached to them by the library. In the source study's methods: Sample TCR totals centred on a median of around 100,000, ranging about 20,000 to 750,000. Each CDR3 protein is one row after TCRdb ran MiXCR on the RACE reads. The V and J calls, along with clone size, are taken from TCRdb and not from the paper's own processing. The data hold about 130,000 distinct CDR3 sequences, with approximately 10% observed a single time. Overall study findings and caveats: TCRs exceeding a frequency of 1 in 1000 stayed unchanged under DPC sensitization.

This TCR derives from a male donor in good health. Some clones in this sample may be carry-over from other donors' samples. The source material was whole blood. V and J are TRBV7-2 and TRBJ2-1, with D possibly TRBD2 on 5 matching bases. CDR3 residues: CASSLVPPASTNEQFF. The CDR3 region has the DNA TGTGCCAGCAGCTTAGTTCCCCCAGCTAGCACCAATGAGCAGTTCTTC.